The 2 T cell receptor beta chains presented below share a single source sample, sequenced in a study of blood T cell repertoires in COVID-19. TCRdb's copy holds only in-frame clones and misses some; the assay was immunoSEQ multiplex PCR. The sample lists 230,000 or so clones; over 75% were seen once. Sequencing was performed on peripheral blood. Receptor source: a man aged 40-49 years with active or convalescent COVID-19.

The rearrangement links TRBV19 to TRBJ1-1, with D hard to call. CDR3 length: 12 amino acids. Germline lookup yields CDR1 LNHDA and CDR2 SQIVND (reference sequence). V lost 6 bases and J 6 bases, leaving 11 bases between the germline ends. The CDR3, as DNA: TGTGCCAGTAGCCCCCAGGCCTCTGAAGCTTTCTTT. It codes for CASSPQASEAFF.

The rearrangement joins TRBV5-4 to TRBJ2-3; D is perhaps TRBD2 (5 bases). V was pared by 3 bases and J by 6 bases, with 23 bases between. This CDR3 has 17 amino acids. CDR1 is SGHNT, CDR2 YYREEE, per germline (reference sequence). This CDR3 reads CASSSHEGSPAGDTQYF. DNA for the CDR3: TGTGCCAGCAGCTCGCACGAGGGAAGCCCGGCTGGGGATACGCAGTATTTT. Drawing the rest from reference TRBV5-4 and TRBJ2-3, the complete variable domain is ETGVTQSPTHLIKTRGQQVTLRCSSQSGHNTVSWYQQALGQGPQFIFQYYREEENGRGNFPPRFSGLQFPNYSSELNVNALELDDSALYLCASSSHEGSPAGDTQYFGPGTRLTVL.